This T cell receptor beta chain derives from a study of beta chain features in type 1 diabetes. Sorted CD4+ subsets: naive, central memory, regulatory, stem cell-like memory (CD45RO/CCR7/CD25/CD127/CD95/CD27 panel). Study-wide results and caveats: VDJ junctions from patients with type 1 diabetes contained fewer insertions and more deletions. Sequencing from cDNA could over-represent high-TCR-expressing cells.

The CDR3 runs to 14 residues. From germline, CDR1 is SEHNR and CDR2 FQNEAQ (reference sequence). V shed 0 bases and J shed 5 bases, with 9 bases lying between them. Comment on this clone: No antigen is known for it.

As every portion of the isolated RNA was reverse transcribed, the sequencing read expressed TCRB transcripts. Roughly 3.4 million reads per sample on average were obtained from naive, central memory and regulatory T cell samples. Sequenced by immunoSEQ multiplex PCR; TCRdb stores in-frame clones only, minus some. The sample carries 310,000 or so clones, 7% to 9% recorded once. Sequenced input: central memory CD4+ T cells from blood. The chain combines TRBV7-9 with TRBJ2-3, with D perhaps matching TRBD2 (6 bases). The receptor's source is a woman between 18 and 29 years old in good health. For the CDR3, the DNA is TGTGCCAGCAGCTTAGCGGGAGGACGAGATACGCAGTATTTT. Encoded protein: CASSLAGGRDTQYF.